Following are 12 T cell receptor beta chains from one sample sequenced in a study of beta chain features in type 1 diabetes. As every portion of the isolated RNA was reverse transcribed, the sequencing read expressed TCRB transcripts. Assay used: immunoSEQ multiplex PCR; TCRdb lists only in-frame clones, some missing. This table holds under 550,000 clones, 10% to 12% found once. The sequenced material came from naive CD4+ T cells from blood. The source of these receptors is a woman aged 18-29 years in good health.

About this clone: Different DNA sequences within this sample yield the same CDR3. J is TRBJ2-3 and V is TRBV19, with 7 bases lining up with TRBD2. The germline CDR1 and CDR2 sequences are LNHDA and SQIVND (reference sequence). This CDR3 has 14 residues. Trimming at V came to 1 base and at J to 6 bases, leaving 4 bases not matched to a gene. CDR3 residues: CASSIAGGPDTQYF. In DNA, the CDR3 is TGTGCCAGTAGTATAGCGGGGGGACCGGATACGCAGTATTTT.

J is TRBJ2-3 and V is TRBV29-1, with TRBD2 identical over 10 bases. V lost 4 bases and J lost 4; bases outside the gene matches: 11. The CDR3 loop spans 16 amino acids. Per germline, CDR1 SQVTM and CDR2 ANQGSEA. The CDR3 reads CSVGRASGGAADTQYF. For the CDR3, the DNA is TGCAGCGTTGGTCGGGCTAGCGGGGGCGCGGCAGATACGCAGTATTTT.

This clone was observed a handful of times. The CDR3 region has the DNA TGTGCCACCCTCAGGGCGGGTGTGAACACTGAAGCTTTCTTT. It codes for CATLRAGVNTEAFF. V usage is TRBV13 and J usage is TRBJ1-1; D perhaps matches TRBD1 (5 bases). Trimming removed 10 bases at V and 0 bases at J, with 15 bases between. Germline assignment: CDR1 PRHDT and CDR2 FYEKMQ (reference sequence). The CDR3 has 14 amino acids.

This clone was detected only a few times. V and J are TRBV29-1 and TRBJ2-5; D not resolved. The CDR3 is 12 residues long. Germline V gene lookup returns CDR1 SQVTM and CDR2 ANQGSEA. V was shortened by 4 bases and J by 2 bases, with 8 bases between the two germline ends. The CDR3 loop reads CSVAHSQETQYF. In DNA form, the CDR3 reads TGCAGCGTTGCTCACAGTCAAGAGACCCAGTACTTC.

There are a few counts of this clone. The CDR3 DNA sequence: TGTGCCAGCAGCTTCCTCGGAGGCAGCTACGAGCAGTACGTC. This encodes CASSFLGGSYEQYV. V usage is TRBV7-9 and J usage is TRBJ2-7; a possible D gene is TRBD2 (5 bases). Trimming left V 3 bases short and J 3 bases short, with 12 bases between. CDR1 is SEHNR, CDR2 FQNEAQ, per germline (reference sequence). The CDR3 loop spans 14 amino acids.

This clone was recorded a few times. The chain employs TRBV5-1 and TRBJ2-3; D remains unclear. CDR3 size: 16 residues. Trimming left V 2 bases short and J 4 bases short, with 17 bases between. Germline CDR1 and CDR2: SGHRS and YFSETQ. CDR3 nucleotide sequence: TGCGCCAGCAGCTTTTCGGCAGGTGCGTGGGCAGATACGCAGTATTTT. It yields the protein CASSFSAGAWADTQYF.

This clone was seen only a few times. V is TRBV7-2 and J is TRBJ1-2, with D uncertain. V lost 1 base and J 4 bases, leaving 10 bases between the germline ends. Germline values: CDR1 SGHTA, CDR2 FQGNSA. This CDR3 comprises 14 residues. CDR3 amino acids: CASSLDRVPYGYTF. As DNA, the CDR3 is TGTGCCAGCAGCTTAGATAGAGTCCCCTATGGCTACACCTTC.

A few counts support this clone. The rearrangement joins TRBV7-3 to TRBJ2-5; D gene unclear. Trimming pared 5 bases from V and 3 bases from J, leaving 10 bases between. CDR1 is SGHTA, CDR2 FQGTGA, per germline. This CDR3 has 13 residues. The CDR3 region has the DNA TGTGCCAGCAGCGGGAACCCAGAAGAGACCCAGTACTTC. Protein sequence: CASSGNPEETQYF. The complete variable domain, with remaining parts taken from reference TRBV7-3 and TRBJ2-5, reads GAGVSQTPSNKVTEKGKYVELRCDPISGHTALYWYRQSLGQGPEFLIYFQGTGAADDSGLPNDRFFAVRPEGSVSTLKIQRTERGDSAVYLCASSGNPEETQYFGPGTRLLVL.

At least ten counts were recorded for this clone. V gene TRBV21-1 combines with J gene TRBJ2-4; the table gives TRBD1 as D, unverified against the DNA. TRBV21-1 is a documented pseudogene. CDR3 length: 15 amino acids. The CDR3 bases are TGTGCCAGCAGCAAAGAGCGACAGGCCAAAAACATTCAGTACTTC. It specifies CASSKERQAKNIQYF.

V is TRBV11-2 and J is TRBJ1-1, with a possible D match to TRBD1 (5 bases). The germline V and J ends were trimmed by 4 bases and 10 bases, with 10 bases remaining between them. The CDR3 runs to 11 residues. CDR1 is SGHAT and CDR2 is FQNNGV in the germline V gene. This chain's CDR3 is CASSSRGGAFF. The CDR3 bases are TGTGCCAGCAGCTCCCGGGGGGGAGCTTTCTTT.

This clone was detected a few times. The chain has TRBV7-9 and TRBJ2-5, with 9 bases aligning to TRBD1. Trimming took 4 bases from V and 4 from J; bases not matched to a gene: 4. The germline gives CDR1 SEHNR, CDR2 FQNEAQ (reference sequence). This CDR3 has 14 residues. The CDR3, as DNA: TGTGCCAGCAGCTCGGGGACAGGGAGAGAGACCCAGTACTTC. As protein: CASSSGTGRETQYF.

The table lists this clone with many counts. Other DNA sequences in this specimen translate into the identical CDR3. The CDR3 loop is CSVTGTGYTDTQYF. CDR3 DNA: TGCAGCGTGACCGGGACAGGTTACACAGATACGCAGTATTTT. The chain recombines TRBV29-1 with TRBJ2-3; 8 bases map to TRBD1. V was clipped by 6 bases and J by 2 bases; unmatched bases: 7. CDR3 length: 14 residues. The germline V gene encodes CDR1 SQVTM and CDR2 ANQGSEA.